These 5 T cell receptor beta chains came from one sample sequenced in a study of cytomegalovirus exposure and HLA in healthy donors. It was with 60 Vbeta and 13 Jbeta primers that the PCR ran. Produced via immunoSEQ multiplex PCR; TCRdb's table is partial and in-frame only. The sample carries fewer than 70,000 clones, roughly four fifths recorded once. The sequenced sample was PBMCs. These receptors all stem from a human donor in good health.

The chain recombines TRBV4-3 with TRBJ1-4; no firm D call. From germline, CDR1 is LGHNA and CDR2 YSLEER. The V gene lost 4 bases and the J gene lost 1 base, with 13 bases spanning the gap. This CDR3 is 16 amino acids long. CDR3 coding DNA: TGCGCCAGCAGCCCCCATCCCGGTGAAACTAATGAAAAACTGTTTTTT. It translates to CASSPHPGETNEKLFF.

The chain combines TRBV7-9 with TRBJ2-7; D is perhaps TRBD2 (5 bases). The CDR3 has 14 amino acids. Germline assignment: CDR1 SEHNR and CDR2 FQNEAQ (reference sequence). Trimming pared 2 bases from V and 1 base from J, leaving 9 bases between. The DNA of the CDR3 is TGTGCCAGCAGCTTACAGGAGGATTCCTACGAGCAGTACTTC. Protein sequence: CASSLQEDSYEQYF.

This clone was seen more than once but under ten times. The gene calls are TRBV9 and TRBJ2-3; D is unresolved. This CDR3 has 11 residues. Germline assignment: CDR1 SGDLS and CDR2 YYNGEE. V was clipped by 4 bases and J by 5 bases, with 5 bases between them. In DNA, the CDR3 is TGTGCCAGCAGCTCGGGAGATACGCAGTATTTT. It yields the protein CASSSGDTQYF.

This sequence joins TRBV5-1 and TRBJ2-3; tentative D call: TRBD1 (5 bases). Trimming pared 0 bases from V and 4 bases from J, leaving 12 bases between. Looked up from germline, CDR1 is SGHRS and CDR2 is YFSETQ. The CDR3 contains 15 residues. DNA of the CDR3: TGCGCCAGCAGCTTGGTGGGTCAGGGCGCAGATACGCAGTATTTT. Protein sequence: CASSLVGQGADTQYF.

The rearrangement uses TRBV5-6 and TRBJ2-3; 8 bases are shared with TRBD2. This CDR3 contains 15 residues. In germline, CDR1 is SGHDT, CDR2 YYEEEE. V lost 4 bases and J lost 5; bases outside the gene matches: 9. The CDR3 sequence: CASSPFGGGGDTQYF. The CDR3 DNA reads as TGTGCCAGCAGCCCCTTCGGGGGGGGCGGAGATACGCAGTATTTT.